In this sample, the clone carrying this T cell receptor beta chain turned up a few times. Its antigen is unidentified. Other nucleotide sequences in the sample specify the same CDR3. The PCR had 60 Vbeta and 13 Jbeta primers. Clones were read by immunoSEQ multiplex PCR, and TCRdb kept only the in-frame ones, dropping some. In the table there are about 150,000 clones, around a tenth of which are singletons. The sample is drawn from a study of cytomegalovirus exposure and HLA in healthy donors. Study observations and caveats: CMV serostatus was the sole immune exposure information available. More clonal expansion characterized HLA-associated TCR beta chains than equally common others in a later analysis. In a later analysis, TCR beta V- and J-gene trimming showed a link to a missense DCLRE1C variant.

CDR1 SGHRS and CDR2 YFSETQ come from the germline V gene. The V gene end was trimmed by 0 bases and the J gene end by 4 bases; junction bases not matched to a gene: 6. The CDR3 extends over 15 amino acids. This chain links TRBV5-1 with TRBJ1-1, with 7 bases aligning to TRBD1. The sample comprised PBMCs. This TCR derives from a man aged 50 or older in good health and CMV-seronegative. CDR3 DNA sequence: TGCGCCAGCAGCTTGGTATCGGCAGGGGGCACTGAAGCTTTCTTT. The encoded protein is CASSLVSAGGTEAFF.